This TCR beta chain was documented in a study of cytomegalovirus exposure and HLA in healthy donors. Background on the study: Across a few hundred genotyped donors, 81% landed in the Caucasian-associated ancestry cluster.

PCR involved 60 Vbeta and 13 Jbeta primers. The data were produced by immunoSEQ multiplex PCR, yet TCRdb's version contains in-frame clones alone and is incomplete. The sample yields 150,000 to 160,000 clones, 70% to 85% seen once. This CDR3 comprises 11 residues. Germline V lookup: CDR1 GTSNPN, CDR2 SVGIG (reference sequence). Trimming took off 2 bases at V and 8 bases at J, with 6 bases between the two ends. The rearrangement uses TRBV30 and TRBJ1-4; unclear D gene. The sequenced material came from PBMCs. This clonotype originated in a man aged 30 to 39 in good health and CMV-seronegative. CDR3 coding DNA: TGTGCCTGGAGTTTAGAGGAAAAACTGTTTTTT. This sequence encodes CAWSLEEKLFF.